This TCR beta chain is drawn from a study of metastatic and nonmetastatic thyroid tumors. Background on the study: A comparison of repertoires was made across blood and tumor or nodule tissue from malignant and benign thyroid patients. Study results and caveats: In both blood and tumor samples, TCR beta diversity was reported significantly higher for malignant than benign nodules.

All patients were untreated before thyroid surgery. This clone was seen at least ten times. The antigen is unknown. Germline assignment: CDR1 DFQATT and CDR2 SNEGSKA (reference sequence). Trimming removed 5 bases from V and 9 bases from J; junction bases left unmatched: 14. This CDR3 comprises 16 residues. In the study's own analysis: Clinicopathological groups supplied CDR3 differences that were used to build a distant-metastasis classifier for papillary thyroid cancer. TCRdb redid the clone calls on the PCR reads using MiXCR. Clone size and V and J calls follow TCRdb, not the original study. The sample holds roughly 14,000 clones; over 25% are singletons and the top ten take around 21%.

This chain links TRBV20-1 with TRBJ2-3; the match to TRBD2 covers 13 bases. The receptor's source is a female donor with papillary thyroid cancer or a benign thyroid nodule (not recorded which). Some clones in this sample may be carry-over from other donors' samples. Source material: tumor tissue. CDR3 sequence reads: CSAEAGLAGPQGTQYF. Written as DNA, the CDR3 is TGCAGTGCTGAAGCGGGACTAGCGGGACCTCAGGGGACGCAGTATTTT.